The clone carrying this TCR beta chain was observed a single time. Antigen: not known. This record belongs to a study of cytomegalovirus exposure and HLA in healthy donors. Study overall: In terms of ancestry, the Caucasian-associated cluster contained 80% to 90% of the approximately 380 genotyped donors. Whole-study findings and limits: For most TCR beta V segments, an earlier analysis put the productive rate at about 87% or about 30% of the time. The classifier reportedly diagnosed cytomegalovirus status with high sensitivity and specificity. Cytomegalovirus-associated TCR beta chains were listed, numbering 164.

The primer mix had 60 Vbeta and 13 Jbeta primers. Generated by immunoSEQ multiplex PCR, the TCRdb table keeps only in-frame clones and is missing some. This sample yields fewer than 150,000 clones, of which roughly 70% are seen a single time; 3.5% to 5% belongs to the top ten. V dropped 4 bases and J dropped 4 bases, with 16 bases sitting between them. Germline-derived CDR1 and CDR2 are SGDLS and YYNGEE. This CDR3 is 15 amino acids long. The J gene is TRBJ2-3, the V gene TRBV9; tentative D call: TRBD2 (6 bases). The sample was PBMCs. The clonotype originates from a woman between 40 and 55 years old in good health and CMV-seropositive. This CDR3 is CASSSTGRSADTQYF. The CDR3 nucleotides are TGTGCCAGCAGCTCAACGGGGAGGAGCGCAGATACGCAGTATTTT.